This T cell receptor beta chain was recorded in a study of cytomegalovirus exposure and HLA in healthy donors. The study, taken as a whole, reports: The authors later linked a missense DCLRE1C variant to TCR beta V- and J-gene trimming.

The PCR used 60 Vbeta and 13 Jbeta primers. Assay used: immunoSEQ multiplex PCR; TCRdb lists only in-frame clones, some missing. The sample carries some 75,000 clones, around 76% recorded once. At sampling all donors were nominally healthy, likely with unrecorded immune exposures. As concerns this clone: Antigen: not known.

The sample taken for sequencing was PBMCs. This clonotype was sampled from a man aged 18 to 35 in good health and CMV-seropositive.

Here the CDR3 reads CASSPSSTDTQYF. The DNA for the CDR3 is TGTGCCAGCTCACCTTCGAGCACAGATACGCAGTATTTT. J is TRBJ2-3 and V is TRBV18, with unresolved D. There are 13 residues in the CDR3. From germline, CDR1 is KGHSH and CDR2 LQKENI. Trimming took 3 bases from V and 0 from J, leaving 4 bases between them.